The text below deals with one T cell receptor (beta chain). The antigen is not known. Data came from immunoSEQ multiplex PCR; TCRdb stores just in-frame clones and leaves some out. In the table there are about 46,000 clones, roughly nine tenths of which are singletons. The record originates from a study of OX40 agonist ivuxolimab in advanced cancers. Study-wide background: It was ivuxolimab, an agonistic anti-OX40 (CD134) antibody, that patients were treated with.

Per the germline V gene, CDR1 is MNHEY and CDR2 is SVGAGI. This CDR3 comprises 14 residues. The V gene lost 3 bases and the J gene lost 2 bases, with 8 bases spanning the gap. Study-wide results and limits: At 0.1-3.0 mg/kg, partial responders had clonal expansion among the lowest observed. Compared with CD4+, CD8+ T cells on average had more expanded clones.

With baseline, cycle 4 day 1, and cycle 7 day 1 as timepoints, blood was sampled. Source: CD4+ or CD8+ T cells sorted from blood, taken in a trial of the OX40 agonist ivuxolimab. The sequence derives from an adult with an advanced solid tumor such as melanoma, head and neck, liver or kidney cancer. The rearrangement joins TRBV6-5 to TRBJ2-1; a possible D gene is TRBD1 (6 bases). The CDR3 sequence is CASSYEGAYNEQFF. The CDR3 DNA reads TGTGCCAGCAGTTATGAGGGGGCCTACAATGAGCAGTTCTTC.